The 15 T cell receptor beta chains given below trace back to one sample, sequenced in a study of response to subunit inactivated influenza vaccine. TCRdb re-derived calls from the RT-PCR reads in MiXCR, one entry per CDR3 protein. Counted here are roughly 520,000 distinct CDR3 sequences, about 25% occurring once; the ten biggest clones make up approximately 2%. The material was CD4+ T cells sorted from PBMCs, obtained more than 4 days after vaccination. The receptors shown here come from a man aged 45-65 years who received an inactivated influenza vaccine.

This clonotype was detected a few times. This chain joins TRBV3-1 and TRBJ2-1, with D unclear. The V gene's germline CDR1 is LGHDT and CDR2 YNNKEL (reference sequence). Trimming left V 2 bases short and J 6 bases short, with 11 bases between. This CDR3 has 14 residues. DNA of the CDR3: TGTGCCAGCAGCCAACGGGCTACCTTCAATGAGCAGTTCTTC. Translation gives CASSQRATFNEQFF.

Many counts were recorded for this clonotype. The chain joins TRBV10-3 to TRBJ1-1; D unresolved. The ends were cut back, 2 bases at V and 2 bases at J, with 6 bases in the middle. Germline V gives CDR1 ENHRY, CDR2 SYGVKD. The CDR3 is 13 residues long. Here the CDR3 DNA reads TGTGCCATCAGTGAGGACCCTAACACTGAAGCTTTCTTT. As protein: CAISEDPNTEAFF.

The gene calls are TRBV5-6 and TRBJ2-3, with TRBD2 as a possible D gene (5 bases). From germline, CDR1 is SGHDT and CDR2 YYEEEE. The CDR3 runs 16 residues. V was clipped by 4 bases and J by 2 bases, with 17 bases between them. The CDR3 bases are TGTGCCAGCAGCGCGAGGACTCTTCGAAACACAGATACGCAGTATTTT. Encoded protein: CASSARTLRNTDTQYF.

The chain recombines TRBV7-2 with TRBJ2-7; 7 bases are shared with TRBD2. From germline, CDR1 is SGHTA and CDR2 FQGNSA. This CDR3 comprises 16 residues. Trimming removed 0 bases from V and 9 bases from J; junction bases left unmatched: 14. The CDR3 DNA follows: TGTGCCAGCAGCTTAGCGGGGGGAGGGGCAGCCGGTTGGCAGTACTTC. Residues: CASSLAGGGAAGWQYF.

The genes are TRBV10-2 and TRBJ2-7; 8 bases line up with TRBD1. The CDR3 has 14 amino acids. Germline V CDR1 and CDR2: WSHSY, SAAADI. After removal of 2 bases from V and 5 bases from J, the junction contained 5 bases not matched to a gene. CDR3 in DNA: TGCGCCAGCAGTGAGACCAGGGGGCTCAACGAGCAGTACTTC. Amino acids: CASSETRGLNEQYF.

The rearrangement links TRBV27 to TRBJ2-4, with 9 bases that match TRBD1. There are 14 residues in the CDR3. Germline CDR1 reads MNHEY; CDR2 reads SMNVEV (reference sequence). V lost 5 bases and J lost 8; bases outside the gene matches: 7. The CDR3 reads CASSHDRGSDIQYF. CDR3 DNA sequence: TGTGCCAGCAGTCACGACAGGGGGTCGGACATTCAGTACTTC.

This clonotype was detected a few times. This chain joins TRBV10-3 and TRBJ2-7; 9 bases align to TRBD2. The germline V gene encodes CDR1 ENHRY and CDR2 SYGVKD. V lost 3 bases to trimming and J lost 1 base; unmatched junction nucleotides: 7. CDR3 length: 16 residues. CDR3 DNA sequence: TGTGCCATCAGTGATACCCTGCTAGCGGGGTCCTACGAGCAGTACTTC. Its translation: CAISDTLLAGSYEQYF.

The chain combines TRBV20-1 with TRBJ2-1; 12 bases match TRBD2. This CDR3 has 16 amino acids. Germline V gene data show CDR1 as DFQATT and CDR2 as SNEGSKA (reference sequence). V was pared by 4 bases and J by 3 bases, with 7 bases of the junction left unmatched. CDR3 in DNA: TGCAGTGCTAACCGACTAGCGGGGGAAGGCTACAATGAGCAGTTCTTC. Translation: CSANRLAGEGYNEQFF.

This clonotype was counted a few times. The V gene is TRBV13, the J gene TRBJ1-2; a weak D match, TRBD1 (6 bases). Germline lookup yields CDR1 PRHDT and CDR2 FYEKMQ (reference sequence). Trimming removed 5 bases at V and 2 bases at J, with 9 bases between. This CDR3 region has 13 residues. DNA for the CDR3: TGTGCCAGCAGCATAACAGGGAACTATGGCTACACCTTC. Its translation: CASSITGNYGYTF. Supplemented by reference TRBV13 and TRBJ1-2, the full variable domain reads AAGVIQSPRHLIKEKRETATLKCYPIPRHDTVYWYQQGPGQDPQFLISFYEKMQSDKGSIPDRFSAQQFSDYHSELNMSSLELGDSALYFCASSITGNYGYTFGSGTRLTVV.

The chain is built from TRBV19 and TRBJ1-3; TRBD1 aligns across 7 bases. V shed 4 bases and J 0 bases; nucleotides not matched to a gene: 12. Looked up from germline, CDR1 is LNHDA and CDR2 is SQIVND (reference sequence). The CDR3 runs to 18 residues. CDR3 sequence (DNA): TGTGCCAGTAGTAGCGGACAGGTGATCTTATTCTCTGGAAACACCATATATTTT. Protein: CASSSGQVILFSGNTIYF.

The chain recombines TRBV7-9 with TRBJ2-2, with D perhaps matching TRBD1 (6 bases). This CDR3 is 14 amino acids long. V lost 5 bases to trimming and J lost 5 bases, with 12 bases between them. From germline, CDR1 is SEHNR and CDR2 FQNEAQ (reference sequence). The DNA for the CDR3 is TGTGCCAGCAGCCCCGGACAGACTACCGGGGAGCTGTTTTTT. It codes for CASSPGQTTGELFF.

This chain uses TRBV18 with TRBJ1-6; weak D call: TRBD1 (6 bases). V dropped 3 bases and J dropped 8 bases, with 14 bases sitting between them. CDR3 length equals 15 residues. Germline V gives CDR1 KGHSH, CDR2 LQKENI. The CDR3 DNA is TGTGCCAGCTCACCGGATCGGCAGGGGTATTCACCCCTCCACTTT. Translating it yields CASSPDRQGYSPLHF.

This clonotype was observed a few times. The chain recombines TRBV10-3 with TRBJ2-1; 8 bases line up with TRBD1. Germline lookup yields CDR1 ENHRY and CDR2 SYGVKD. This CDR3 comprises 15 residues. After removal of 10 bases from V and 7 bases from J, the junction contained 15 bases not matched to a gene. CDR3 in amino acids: CATMKAGGATNEQFF. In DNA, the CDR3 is TGTGCCACCATGAAGGCAGGGGGCGCGACAAATGAGCAGTTCTTC.

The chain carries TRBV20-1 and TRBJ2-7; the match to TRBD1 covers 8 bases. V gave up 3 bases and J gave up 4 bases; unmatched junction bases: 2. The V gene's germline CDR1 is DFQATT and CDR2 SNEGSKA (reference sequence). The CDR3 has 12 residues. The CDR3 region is CSASQGAYEQYF. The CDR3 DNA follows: TGCAGTGCTAGCCAGGGGGCGTACGAGCAGTACTTC.

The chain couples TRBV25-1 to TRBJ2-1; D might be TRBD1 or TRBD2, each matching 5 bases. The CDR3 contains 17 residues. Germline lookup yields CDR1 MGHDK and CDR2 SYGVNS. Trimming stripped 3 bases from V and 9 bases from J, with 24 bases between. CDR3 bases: TGTGCCAGCAGTGAGTCAGGGCGGGCCGGGGAATCGGGTGAGCAGTTCTTC. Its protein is CASSESGRAGESGEQFF.